This T cell receptor beta chain is drawn from a study of blood T cell repertoires in COVID-19. In the study overall: The United States, Italy and Spain were the sources of the acute and convalescent COVID-19 samples. Sample material is recorded as cDNA or gDNA derived from T cells, B-cell-depleted T cells, or PBMCs.

Germline V CDR1 and CDR2: MGHRA, YSYEKL. The CDR3 spans 15 residues. Trimming shortened V by 0 bases and J by 4 bases, and 12 bases separated the two germline ends. How the authors handled the data: Nucleated cell number was recorded as an estimate derived from reference gene primer amplification. The repertoire was sequenced with immunoSEQ multiplex PCR; TCRdb's copy has only in-frame clones and lacks some. That table furnishes V, J and clone size, whereas the DNA furnished D and trimming. The sample has 160,000 or so clones; roughly 87% are singletons. Sequencing was performed on peripheral blood. The clonotype was recovered from a woman aged 60-75 years who had recovered from COVID-19. The chain links TRBV4-1 to TRBJ1-1; D unresolved. The CDR3 reads CASSQEWAVSTEAFF. The DNA for the CDR3 is TGCGCCAGCAGCCAAGAATGGGCAGTGAGCACTGAAGCTTTCTTT.